This paragraph reports one T cell receptor beta chain. The CDR3 has 16 residues. Source study methods: Amplification from reference gene primers served as the basis for estimated nucleated cell counts. Clones were sequenced by immunoSEQ multiplex PCR, and TCRdb holds only the in-frame ones, with some missing. V and J calls and clone size are given by that table; D and trimming were obtained from the DNA. Seen here are about 200,000 clones, 80% to 90% observed once, and the top ten hold roughly 11%. The entry originates in a study of blood T cell repertoires in COVID-19. Across the study: Collection of acute and convalescent COVID-19 samples took place in the United States, Italy and Spain. PBMCs, B-cell-depleted T cells, or T cells provided the cDNA or gDNA that made up the material.

The TCR comes from a human donor with active or convalescent COVID-19. The donor label of this sample is uncertain. The genes are TRBV21-1 and TRBJ1-4; no check of the table's D call, TRBD1, against the DNA was made. TRBV21-1 is a known pseudogene. The source material was peripheral blood. CDR3 protein: CASTRQGIAANEKLFF. DNA for the CDR3: TGTGCCAGCACCAGACAGGGGATAGCAGCTAATGAAAAACTGTTTTTT.